This T cell receptor (beta chain) emerged from a study of cytomegalovirus exposure and HLA in healthy donors. Turning to this clone: Its target is unknown.

Whole-study results and caveats: Investigators reported about 160 TCR beta chains as tied to cytomegalovirus.

This CDR3 has 16 residues. V was clipped by 0 bases and J by 4 bases, with 13 bases between them. Germline V gives CDR1 SGHRS, CDR2 YFSETQ. Measured with immunoSEQ multiplex PCR; TCRdb has only the in-frame clones, and not every one. The sample consists of fewer than 90,000 clones, almost 85% of them appearing once. The origin of this receptor is a young woman in good health and CMV-seropositive. The J gene is TRBJ1-4, the V gene TRBV5-1; D is undetermined. The source material was PBMCs. CDR3 sequence: CASSLGFRGSNEKLFF. In nucleotides, the CDR3 is TGCGCCAGCAGCTTGGGCTTCCGGGGAAGTAATGAAAAACTGTTTTTT.